This entry lists 12 T cell receptor beta chains sequenced from one sample in a study of blood T cell repertoires in COVID-19 (dated by TCRdb to 2019 to 2021). Libraries were made using the immunoSEQ multiplex PCR assay. TCRdb took over this immuneACCESS table, retaining in-frame rearrangements with V and J assigned. Such tables are incomplete; in checked studies, under half of the missing clones stem from an unresolved V gene, and the remainder is unexplained. In this sample the table shows approximately 280,000 clones, approximately 90% of which occur a single time. Of the sample, about 4.6% is held by the ten largest clones. The sequenced sample consisted of peripheral blood. These receptors were obtained from a middle-aged man with acute or convalescent COVID-19.

J is TRBJ1-6 and V is TRBV6-6, with TRBD1 matching 10 bases. V shed 2 bases, J shed 6 bases, and the junction held 1 base outside the gene matches. The CDR3 loop spans 15 amino acids. Per germline, CDR1 MNHNY and CDR2 SVGAGI (reference sequence). CDR3 region: CASSYGTGVNSPLHF. In nucleotides, the CDR3 is TGTGCCAGCAGTTACGGGACAGGGGTTAATTCACCCCTCCACTTT.

The chain links TRBV19 to TRBJ2-7; 7 bases match TRBD2. The junction had 6 bases not matched to a gene; V was cut back by 3 bases and J by 1 base. CDR1 and CDR2 (germline): LNHDA, SQIVND (reference sequence). This CDR3 has 15 residues. CDR3 in amino acids: CASSISGGGSYEQYF. CDR3 bases: TGTGCCAGTAGTATTTCTGGCGGGGGTTCCTACGAGCAGTACTTC. The full variable domain, its missing parts supplied by reference TRBV19 and TRBJ2-7, is DGGITQSPKYLFRKEGQNVTLSCEQNLNHDAMYWYRQDPGQGLRLIYYSQIVNDFQKGDIAEGYSVSREKKESFPLTVTSAQKNPTAFYLCASSISGGGSYEQYFGPGTRLTVT.

This clone was detected once. The rearrangement joins TRBV5-1 to TRBJ1-1; D perhaps matches TRBD1 (6 bases). The CDR3 is 14 amino acids. CDR1 SGHRS and CDR2 YFSETQ come from the germline V gene. V gave up 4 bases and J gave up 3 bases, with 13 bases separating them. The CDR3 coding sequence is TGCGCCAGCAGCAGAGGGGGGGAGGACACTGAAGCTTTCTTT. Protein sequence: CASSRGGEDTEAFF.

The chain joins TRBV7-3 to TRBJ2-3; 8 bases line up with TRBD1. The CDR3 spans 14 residues. The J segment lost 4 bases and the V segment lost 5 bases, leaving 5 bases of the junction unmatched. Germline CDR1 reads SGHTA; CDR2 reads FQGTGA. The chain's CDR3 is CASSPGQAADTQYF. As DNA, the CDR3 is TGTGCCAGCAGCCCGGGACAGGCGGCAGATACGCAGTATTTT.

The chain links TRBV6-1 to TRBJ1-1; perhaps TRBD1 as D (5 bases). V lost 3 bases, J lost 6 bases, and 20 bases lay in between. CDR1 and CDR2 from the germline V gene are MNHNS and SASEGT. CDR3 size: 16 residues. The CDR3 sequence is CASSDLSGYSRPEAFF. The CDR3 DNA is TGTGCCAGCAGTGATCTTTCAGGGTATAGTAGGCCTGAAGCTTTCTTT.

The chain joins TRBV19 to TRBJ2-1; no clear D. The germline V gene has CDR1 LNHDA and CDR2 SQIVND (reference sequence). The CDR3 spans 12 residues. The V and J ends lost 5 bases and 7 bases respectively, with 9 bases between them. CDR3 region: CASSSPSNEQFF. In DNA form, the CDR3 reads TGTGCCAGTAGTTCGCCCAGTAATGAGCAGTTCTTC.

The chain employs TRBV19 and TRBJ2-2, with a possible D match to TRBD1 (6 bases). Germline CDR1 LNHDA, CDR2 SQIVND (reference sequence). CDR3 length: 14 amino acids. Trimming took off 6 bases at V and 1 base at J, with 9 bases between the two ends. CDR3 sequence (DNA): TGTGCCAGTAGACGGGGACAGAACACCGGGGAGCTGTTTTTT. It encodes CASRRGQNTGELFF.

This clone was recorded a few times. The chain recombines TRBV6-5 with TRBJ1-6; no firm D call. V lost 10 bases and J 3 bases, leaving 13 bases between the germline ends. CDR3 length equals 14 residues. CDR1 and CDR2 (germline): MNHEY, SVGAGI. The CDR3 spells CATSLENYNSPLHF. CDR3 nucleotides: TGTGCCACCTCACTGGAGAACTATAATTCACCCCTCCACTTT.

The V gene is TRBV23-1, the J gene TRBJ2-3; TRBD1 matches 9 bases. TRBV23-1 is assigned to the ORF class and has an uncertain function. The CDR3 loop spans 21 amino acids. Trimming removed 0 bases from V and 0 bases from J; junction bases left unmatched: 16. The CDR3 DNA sequence: TGCGCCAGCAGTCAATCTGCATGCGGTAGCCGTGACAGGGGGAGCACAGATACGCAGTATTTT. Protein: CASSQSACGSRDRGSTDTQYF.

Here the CDR3 reads CASSYDTYNEQFF. CDR3 DNA sequence: TGTGCCAGCAGTTATGACACGTACAATGAGCAGTTCTTC. This rearrangement joins TRBV2 to TRBJ2-1, with unresolved D. CDR3 length: 13 residues. Germline lookup yields CDR1 SNHLY and CDR2 FYNNEI. V lost 5 bases, J lost 4 bases, and 9 bases lay in between.

This clone came up once. The chain is built from TRBV27 and TRBJ1-5, with D perhaps TRBD1 (5 bases). This CDR3 comprises 14 residues. V was trimmed by 1 base and J by 7 bases, leaving 11 bases between them. Germline V gene lookup returns CDR1 MNHEY and CDR2 SMNVEV (reference sequence). The CDR3 nucleotides are TGTGCCAGCAGTTTATTTGGACAAGGACAGCCCCAGCATTTT. This translates into CASSLFGQGQPQHF.

This clone was seen once. The chain employs TRBV12-5 and TRBJ1-2, with D hard to call. V shed 3 bases and J shed 3 bases, with 11 bases lying between them. Germline V gene lookup returns CDR1 LGHNT and CDR2 FRNRAP. The CDR3 is made up of 14 amino acids. CDR3 nucleotide sequence: TGTGCTAGTGGTTTTACGCAGAGGGACTATGGCTACACCTTC. This gives the protein CASGFTQRDYGYTF.